This record covers a single T cell receptor beta chain. Primers: 60 Vbeta forward and 13 Jbeta reverse. Sequenced by immunoSEQ multiplex PCR; TCRdb stores in-frame clones only, minus some. The repertoire has tens of thousands of clones, approximately 80% of them found once; the top ten carry around 3%. With V trimmed by 3 bases and J by 4 bases, 0 bases remained unmatched. CDR1 and CDR2 (germline): MRHNA, SNTAGT. CDR3 length: 15 residues. The data were taken from a study of cytomegalovirus exposure and HLA in healthy donors. The chain is built from TRBV6-4 and TRBJ2-3; TRBD2 matches at 14 bases. The sequenced sample consisted of PBMCs. The receptor was isolated from a man aged 45-60 years in good health and CMV-seronegative. Here the CDR3 DNA reads TGTGCCAGCAGTGAGACTAGCGGGGGGGCAGATACGCAGTATTTT. This translates into CASSETSGGADTQYF.